Shown below are 20 T cell receptor beta chains from a single sample sequenced in a study of T-cell memory formation after mild COVID-19. TCRdb reprocessed the 5' RACE reads via MiXCR and lists one record per CDR3 protein. The table has roughly 160,000 distinct CDR3 sequences, over 10% seen once. The source material was PBMCs or a T cell subset sorted from them (not recorded which). The receptors derive from a man aged 18 to 29 who had mild COVID-19 (a few samples of this study predate the infection). Cell type and time point are not known.

V is TRBV28 and J is TRBJ2-3, with 7 bases aligning to TRBD1. This CDR3 spans 16 amino acids. Looked up from germline, CDR1 is MDHEN and CDR2 is SYDVKM. Trimming took 5 bases from V and 0 from J; bases not matched to a gene: 8. CDR3 DNA: TGTGCCAGCAGTCCGCGACAGGGTTCTAGCACAGATACGCAGTATTTT. Protein sequence: CASSPRQGSSTDTQYF. The variable domain in full, with the rest retrieved from reference TRBV28 and TRBJ2-3, is DVKVTQSSRYLVKRTGEKVFLECVQDMDHENMFWYRQDPGLGLRLIYFSYDVKMKEKGDIPEGYSVSREKKERFSLILESASTNQTSMYLCASSPRQGSSTDTQYFGPGTRLTVL.

This clonotype was seen only a few times. The chain couples TRBV7-2 to TRBJ2-3; 8 nucleotides match TRBD2. The CDR3 has 14 amino acids. Losses at the gene ends were 8 bases for V and 6 bases for J; bases not matched to a gene: 10. Germline assignment: CDR1 SGHTA and CDR2 FQGNSA. CDR3 region: CASRKRLATDTQYF. DNA of the CDR3: TGTGCCAGCCGGAAACGACTAGCGACGGATACGCAGTATTTT.

The rearrangement joins TRBV7-8 to TRBJ2-5, with TRBD2 matching 7 bases. This CDR3 has 15 residues. V lost 7 bases to trimming and J lost 5 bases; unmatched junction nucleotides: 13. The germline V gene has CDR1 SGHVS and CDR2 FQNEAQ. The CDR3 bases are TGTGCCAGCACAACATTGGTGGGGGGGTCGGAGACCCAGTACTTC. Translated, it gives CASTTLVGGSETQYF.

This chain connects TRBV4-1 to TRBJ1-2; D may be TRBD1 (5 bases). V was cut by 3 bases and J by 6 bases, with 14 bases left in between. The CDR3 covers 14 residues. Germline V gives CDR1 MGHRA, CDR2 YSYEKL. The chain's CDR3 is CASSQLGGRDGYTF. CDR3 nucleotide sequence: TGCGCCAGCAGCCAGTTGGGGGGGAGGGATGGCTACACCTTC.

This clonotype was recorded a few times. The chain carries TRBV7-2 and TRBJ2-2; TRBD2 aligns across 11 bases. The CDR3 has 16 amino acids. Germline values: CDR1 SGHTA, CDR2 FQGNSA. The V segment lost 5 bases and the J segment 3 bases; nucleotides outside the gene matches: 5. This CDR3 reads CASSLTSGAYTGELFF. CDR3 coding DNA: TGTGCCAGCAGCCTGACTAGCGGGGCGTACACCGGGGAGCTGTTTTTT.

This clonotype has ten or more counts. The rearrangement uses TRBV20-1 and TRBJ2-3; TRBD1 or TRBD2 may be the D gene (5 bases each). Germline lookup yields CDR1 DFQATT and CDR2 SNEGSKA (reference sequence). V lost 2 bases to trimming and J lost 6 bases, with 9 bases between them. This CDR3 has 12 residues. The DNA of the CDR3 is TGCAGTGCTAGATGGGGCGGGGATACGCAGTATTTT. Protein sequence: CSARWGGDTQYF.

This clonotype came up a few times. The rearrangement joins TRBV7-9 to TRBJ2-3; TRBD2 agrees at 11 bases. CDR3 length equals 17 residues. The V gene's germline CDR1 is SEHNR and CDR2 FQNEAQ (reference sequence). V was clipped by 2 bases and J by 0 bases; unmatched bases: 4. The CDR3 DNA follows: TGTGCCAGCAGCTTAACTAGCGGGAGTCTTAGCACAGATACGCAGTATTTT. Encoded protein: CASSLTSGSLSTDTQYF.

This clonotype was seen many times. This chain uses TRBV5-1 with TRBJ1-2, with a tentative D call TRBD1 (6 bases). From germline, CDR1 is SGHRS and CDR2 YFSETQ. V was clipped by 9 bases and J by 8 bases, with 17 bases between them. The CDR3 is 12 residues long. CDR3 amino acids: CATKQGEEGYTF. Written as DNA, the CDR3 is TGCGCCACTAAACAGGGTGAGGAGGGCTACACCTTC.

This clonotype was seen more than once but under ten times. This sequence joins TRBV5-1 and TRBJ1-1; D is unresolved. Trimming pared 2 bases from V and 4 bases from J, leaving 6 bases between. Germline V CDR1 and CDR2: SGHRS, YFSETQ. This CDR3 has 12 residues. The CDR3 protein is CASSFEGTEAFF. The DNA of the CDR3 is TGCGCCAGCAGCTTTGAGGGCACTGAAGCTTTCTTT. The full variable domain, completed using reference TRBV5-1 and TRBJ1-1, is KAGVTQTPRYLIKTRGQQVTLSCSPISGHRSVSWYQQTPGQGLQFLFEYFSETQRNKGNFPGRFSGRQFSNSRSEMNVSTLELGDSALYLCASSFEGTEAFFGQGTRLTVV.

This clonotype was detected ten times or more. The CDR3 loop reads CASSWRRSAGNVQETQYF. The CDR3 nucleotides read TGTGCCAGCAGTTGGAGGAGGTCGGCGGGGAACGTACAAGAGACCCAGTACTTC. The chain joins TRBV6-2 or TRBV6-3 to TRBJ2-5; D possibly corresponds to TRBD2 (6 bases). Germline CDR1 is MNHEY and CDR2 is SVGEGT. Trimming pared 4 bases from V and 2 bases from J, leaving 23 bases between. This CDR3 is 18 amino acids long.

V usage is TRBV23-1 and J usage is TRBJ2-1; maybe TRBD2 (5 bases). TRBV23-1 is given ORF status, its function remaining uncertain. CDR3 length equals 14 residues. V lost 3 bases and J lost 4, with 10 bases in between. CDR3 residues: CASSQRERYNEQFF. In DNA form, the CDR3 reads TGCGCCAGCAGTCAGAGGGAGAGGTACAATGAGCAGTTCTTC.

The table lists this clonotype with many counts. This chain joins TRBV18 and TRBJ2-7; 9 bases match TRBD1. Germline lookup yields CDR1 KGHSH and CDR2 LQKENI. The CDR3 length is 14 residues. The ends lost 5 bases at V and 3 bases at J; junction bases unmatched: 5. CDR3 residues: CASSSGTGSYEQYF. The CDR3 DNA reads as TGTGCCAGCTCATCCGGGACAGGGAGCTACGAGCAGTACTTC.

The table lists this clonotype with a few counts. V is TRBV29-1 and J is TRBJ1-1; D unresolved. Deletions cut 3 bases from V and 0 bases from J, with 8 bases between. Germline CDR1 SQVTM, CDR2 ANQGSEA. This CDR3 contains 13 residues. The CDR3: CSVEIVLNTEAFF. CDR3 sequence (DNA): TGCAGCGTTGAGATCGTACTGAACACTGAAGCTTTCTTT.

This clonotype was seen only a few times. The chain links TRBV7-2 to TRBJ1-6; D remains ambiguous. The germline V gene encodes CDR1 SGHTA and CDR2 FQGNSA. This CDR3 comprises 14 residues. V was pared by 3 bases and J by 10 bases, with 13 bases between. The CDR3 sequence is CASSFSGHSSPLHF. The DNA for the CDR3 is TGTGCCAGCAGCTTTTCTGGTCACTCCTCACCCCTCCACTTT. The full variable domain, its missing parts supplied by reference TRBV7-2 and TRBJ1-6, is GAGVSQSPSNKVTEKGKDVELRCDPISGHTALYWYRQSLGQGLEFLIYFQGNSAPDKSGLPSDRFSAERTGGSVSTLTIQRTQQEDSAVYLCASSFSGHSSPLHFGNGTRLTVT.

Turning to this clonotype: The germline gene is not matched at one end of the junction; a read error may be the cause. This chain's CDR3 is CARSLGRPRDNSPLHF. DNA for the CDR3: TGTGCCAGAAGCTTAGGGCGGCCACGAGATAATTCACCCCTCCACTTT. The chain couples TRBV7-2 to TRBJ1-6; D is ambiguous. This CDR3 contains 16 residues. Per germline, CDR1 SGHTA and CDR2 FQGNSA.

This clonotype has just a few counts. V and J are TRBV2 and TRBJ2-1; 11 bases line up with TRBD1. Germline CDR1 SNHLY, CDR2 FYNNEI. The CDR3 runs to 15 residues. V was clipped by 6 bases and J by 5 bases; unmatched bases: 6. The CDR3: CASSKGQGEHNEQFF. The DNA of the CDR3 is TGTGCCAGCAGCAAGGGACAGGGGGAACACAATGAGCAGTTCTTC. Combining the CDR3 with reference TRBV2 and TRBJ2-1 gives the whole variable domain EPEVTQTPSHQVTQMGQEVILRCVPISNHLYFYWYRQILGQKVEFLVSFYNNEISEKSEIFDDQFSVERPDGSNFTLKIRSTKLEDSAMYFCASSKGQGEHNEQFFGPGTRLTVL.

This clonotype was observed a handful of times. The V call is TRBV5-1, the J call TRBJ1-2, with D unclear. With 7 bases removed from V and 4 bases from J, the gap between germline ends came to 32 bases. There are 19 residues in the CDR3. Germline CDR1 is SGHRS and CDR2 is YFSETQ. CDR3 protein: CASRPGGSGGDYWGYGYTF. CDR3 in DNA: TGCGCCAGCCGGCCCGGTGGGAGTGGTGGAGACTACTGGGGCTATGGCTACACCTTC.

The V and J genes are TRBV5-8 and TRBJ2-5, with D uncertain. The germline CDR1 and CDR2 sequences are SGHTS and YDEGEE. V was cut by 1 base and J by 5 bases, with 12 bases left in between. The length of the CDR3 is 14 residues. CDR3 loop: CASSLYASGETQYF. CDR3 in DNA: TGTGCCAGCAGCTTGTATGCTAGTGGGGAGACCCAGTACTTC.

Only a few counts were recorded for this clonotype. The rearrangement uses TRBV20-1 and TRBJ1-2, with D unresolved. The V end lost 3 bases, the J end lost 0 bases, and 11 bases lay between the germline ends. CDR3 size: 14 residues. CDR1 is DFQATT, CDR2 SNEGSKA, per germline (reference sequence). CDR3 nucleotide sequence: TGCAGTGCTAGTAAGCAGCGGACTAACTATGGCTACACCTTC. It yields the protein CSASKQRTNYGYTF.

The V gene is TRBV19, the J gene TRBJ2-2, with D maybe TRBD2 (5 bases). Germline V gene lookup returns CDR1 LNHDA and CDR2 SQIVND (reference sequence). This CDR3 has 12 amino acids. Trimming took 10 bases from V and 5 from J, leaving 11 bases between them. CDR3 DNA: TGTGCCATACCGAGGGATACCGGGGAGCTGTTTTTT. Residues: CAIPRDTGELFF.